Presented here are 8 T cell receptor beta chains from one specimen sequenced in a study of blood T cell repertoires in COVID-19. Here immunoSEQ multiplex PCR was the method, and the copy in TCRdb shows in-frame clones only, minus some. The profile shows about 480,000 clones, roughly 89% of them singletons. The material sequenced was peripheral blood. The receptors here all came from a woman in her thirties with acute or convalescent COVID-19.

This clone was found once. The chain has TRBV18 and TRBJ2-5, with D perhaps matching TRBD1 (6 bases). V lost 3 bases to trimming and J lost 0 bases, with 11 bases between them. The CDR3 loop spans 15 amino acids. The germline V gene encodes CDR1 KGHSH and CDR2 LQKENI. The chain's CDR3 is CASSPGQVYQETQYF. CDR3 nucleotides: TGTGCCAGCTCACCGGGACAAGTCTACCAAGAGACCCAGTACTTC.

V gene TRBV2 combines with J gene TRBJ2-1, with D uncertain. CDR1 is SNHLY and CDR2 is FYNNEI in the germline V gene. The CDR3 is made up of 12 amino acids. Trimming pared 4 bases from V and 8 bases from J, leaving 9 bases between. The CDR3 loop is CASSGSVDEQFF. Written as DNA, the CDR3 is TGTGCCAGCAGTGGGTCAGTTGATGAGCAGTTCTTC.

The chain uses TRBV20-1 and TRBJ2-7; perhaps TRBD2 as D (5 bases). Trimming took 3 bases from V and 3 from J, leaving 12 bases between them. Germline loops: CDR1 DFQATT, CDR2 SNEGSKA (reference sequence). This CDR3 has 13 residues. CDR3 in DNA: TGCAGTGCTAGTATGACTACCAGCTACGAGCAGTACTTC. This gives the protein CSASMTTSYEQYF.

On this clone: This sequence is one base from a far larger clone and is likely a read error. J is TRBJ1-2 and V is TRBV9, with 9 bases aligning to TRBD1. This CDR3 is 14 amino acids long. Germline V gene sequence: CDR1 SGDLS, CDR2 YYNGEE. Unmatched junction bases numbered 3, after V lost 4 bases and J lost 2 bases. CDR3 protein: CASSPGTGNYGYTF. The CDR3 nucleotides are TGTGCCAGCAGCCCCGGGACAGGGAACTATGGCTACACCTTC.

V usage is TRBV11-2 and J usage is TRBJ2-7; D may be TRBD2 (6 bases). This CDR3 is 15 amino acids long. Trimming cost V 6 bases and J 2 bases, with 17 bases left between them. Germline CDR1 reads SGHAT; CDR2 reads FQNNGV. The CDR3 nucleotides are TGTGCCAGCAGTTTGAGTGGCGGGGAGACCTACGAGCAGTACTTC. Its translation is CASSLSGGETYEQYF.

This chain links TRBV10-3 with TRBJ1-2; a possible D gene is TRBD1 (5 bases). Trimming shortened V by 0 bases and J by 3 bases, and 14 bases separated the two germline ends. Germline V lookup: CDR1 ENHRY, CDR2 SYGVKD. This CDR3 is 16 amino acids long. This chain's CDR3 is CAISESGGEGYYGYTF. The CDR3 DNA is TGTGCCATCAGTGAGTCGGGAGGGGAGGGCTACTATGGCTACACCTTC.

The count of this clone is one. The J gene is TRBJ2-7, the V gene TRBV14, with a weak D call TRBD2 (6 bases). Germline CDR1 is SGHDN and CDR2 is FVKESK. V shed 0 bases and J shed 1 base, with 13 bases lying between them. The CDR3 spans 16 residues. Written as DNA, the CDR3 is TGTGCCAGCAGCCAAGATTTGCGGGACGGTTCCTACGAGCAGTACTTC. Translated, it gives CASSQDLRDGSYEQYF.

CDR3 in amino acids: CASSPSGGSYEQYF. The CDR3 coding sequence is TGTGCCAGCAGTCCAAGCGGGGGATCCTACGAGCAGTACTTC. This chain uses TRBV6-5 with TRBJ2-7, with 8 bases aligning to TRBD2. The CDR3 contains 14 residues. Germline values: CDR1 MNHEY, CDR2 SVGAGI. The junction had 4 bases not matched to a gene; V was cut back by 5 bases and J by 1 base.